This T cell receptor (beta chain) was sequenced during a study of blood T cell repertoires in COVID-19. Study details: The United States, Italy and Spain provided the acute and convalescent COVID-19 samples. PBMCs, B-cell-depleted T cells, or T cells provided the cDNA or gDNA that made up the material.

How the authors handled the data: Estimates of nucleated cell counts were drawn from the amplification of reference gene primers. Data came from immunoSEQ multiplex PCR; TCRdb stores just in-frame clones and leaves some out. The DNA was the basis for D and trimming; V, J and clone size are from that table. The sample contains 150,000 to 200,000 clones, around four fifths of which appear only once. CDR1 is KGHDR, CDR2 SFDVKD, per germline. This CDR3 has 16 amino acids. Trimming shortened V by 1 base and J by 0 bases, and 10 bases separated the two germline ends. The sample comprised peripheral blood. The chain is built from TRBV24-1 and TRBJ2-3, with a possible D match to TRBD2 (5 bases). The sequence came from a woman aged 55-75 years with acute or convalescent COVID-19. This chain's CDR3 is CATSDFNGESTDTQYF. CDR3 sequence (DNA): TGTGCCACCAGTGATTTTAACGGGGAGAGCACAGATACGCAGTATTTT.